One and the same sample provided the 13 T cell receptor beta chains below, sequenced in a study of blood T cell repertoires in COVID-19. The assay was immunoSEQ multiplex PCR, and TCRdb's table has in-frame clones only and misses some. The data contain 180,000 or so clones, around 86% of them singletons. The source material was peripheral blood. The receptors come from a woman older than 75 in a cohort sampled during active or convalescent COVID-19.

The chain links TRBV19 to TRBJ1-3, with unresolved D. V lost 4 bases and J lost 0, with 7 bases in between. The CDR3 covers 14 residues. The V gene's germline CDR1 is LNHDA and CDR2 SQIVND (reference sequence). The CDR3 here is CASSTQDSGNTIYF. The CDR3 DNA sequence: TGTGCCAGTAGTACACAAGACTCTGGAAACACCATATATTTT.

Here the CDR3 reads CASSHRGHFESPLHF. For the CDR3, the DNA is TGCGCCAGCAGCCATAGGGGACATTTCGAGTCACCCCTCCACTTT. This chain connects TRBV4-1 to TRBJ1-6; tentative D call: TRBD1 (6 bases). There are 15 residues in the CDR3. V lost 3 bases to trimming and J lost 10 bases, with 16 bases between them. CDR1 MGHRA and CDR2 YSYEKL come from the germline V gene.

The chain couples TRBV28 to TRBJ1-2; unclear D gene. Germline CDR1 MDHEN, CDR2 SYDVKM. Trimming took off 2 bases at V and 0 bases at J, with 7 bases between the two ends. This CDR3 is 14 amino acids long. In DNA form, the CDR3 reads TGTGCCAGCAGTTTACTCAGGTCTAACTATGGCTACACCTTC. Its protein product is CASSLLRSNYGYTF.

The chain uses TRBV28 and TRBJ1-5, with a weak D call TRBD1 (5 bases). V shed 6 bases and J shed 3 bases, with 9 bases lying between them. The V gene's germline CDR1 is MDHEN and CDR2 SYDVKM. The CDR3 contains 13 residues. This CDR3 reads CASRGLINQPQHF. For the CDR3, the DNA is TGTGCCAGCAGGGGACTGATCAATCAGCCCCAGCATTTT.

V usage is TRBV7-6 and J usage is TRBJ2-2, with 9 bases that match TRBD1. The CDR3 is 18 amino acids. With V trimmed by 5 bases and J by 1 base, 11 bases remained unmatched. Germline V gene sequence: CDR1 SGHVS, CDR2 FNYEAQ. The CDR3 DNA reads as TGTGCCAGCAGCCTGAGCCGTCCGGGACAGGGGAACACCGGGGAGCTGTTTTTT. Residues: CASSLSRPGQGNTGELFF.

The CDR3 DNA follows: TGTGCCAGCAGCTGGGGACAGGGTAGCAATCAGCCCCAGCATTTT. Amino acids: CASSWGQGSNQPQHF. The rearrangement links TRBV5-5 to TRBJ1-5, with 9 bases fitting TRBD1. The CDR3 covers 15 residues. Germline CDR1 is SGHKS and CDR2 is YYEKEE (reference sequence). The trim removed 3 bases at V and 0 bases at J, leaving 1 base unmatched.

The rearrangement joins TRBV11-2 to TRBJ1-6, with D uncertain. The CDR3 extends over 15 amino acids. Trimming removed 0 bases from V and 7 bases from J, with 10 bases in between. The germline CDR1 and CDR2 sequences are SGHAT and FQNNGV. The DNA for the CDR3 is TGTGCCAGCAGCTTAGACCCGGGTTTGAATTCACCCCTCCACTTT. Translated, it gives CASSLDPGLNSPLHF.

This clone has more than one count but fewer than ten. The CDR3 DNA reads TGTGCCAGCAGCCTATGGACTAGCGTGGGTGAGCAGTTCTTC. Translated, it gives CASSLWTSVGEQFF. The genes are TRBV11-3 and TRBJ2-1; the match to TRBD2 covers 9 bases. V lost 5 bases, J lost 9 bases, and 8 bases stayed unmatched. CDR1 and CDR2 (germline): SGHNT, YENEEA. The CDR3 extends over 14 amino acids.

The chain combines TRBV27 with TRBJ2-2; 8 positions match TRBD2. CDR1 and CDR2 (germline): MNHEY, SMNVEV (reference sequence). The V segment lost 6 bases and the J segment 1 base; nucleotides outside the gene matches: 4. The CDR3 runs 15 residues. This chain's CDR3 is CASSISGMNTGELFF. Here the CDR3 DNA reads TGTGCCAGCAGCATTAGCGGGATGAACACCGGGGAGCTGTTTTTT.

The V and J genes are TRBV6-5 and TRBJ2-7; 9 bases fit TRBD2. This CDR3 is built from 15 residues. The germline gives CDR1 MNHEY, CDR2 SVGAGI. V lost 6 bases and J lost 4; bases outside the gene matches: 10. The CDR3 loop reads CASRLAGDEGYEQYF. For the CDR3, the DNA is TGTGCCAGCAGGTTAGCGGGGGATGAAGGATACGAGCAGTACTTC.

The chain uses TRBV20-1 and TRBJ2-1; TRBD1 might be the D (6 bases). The CDR3 is 11 residues long. Per germline, CDR1 DFQATT and CDR2 SNEGSKA (reference sequence). V was cut by 6 bases and J by 4 bases, with 7 bases left in between. CDR3 sequence: CSATGYNEQFF. The CDR3 DNA reads TGCAGTGCAACAGGGTACAATGAGCAGTTCTTC.

The rearrangement links TRBV5-1 to TRBJ1-6, with TRBD1 identical over 7 bases. The junction had 5 bases not matched to a gene; V was cut back by 3 bases and J by 5 bases. Germline assignment: CDR1 SGHRS and CDR2 YFSETQ. The CDR3 consists of 15 residues. CDR3 protein: CASSYGQANNSPLHF. The CDR3 DNA sequence: TGCGCCAGCAGCTACGGACAGGCGAATAATTCACCCCTCCACTTT.

The V and J genes are TRBV28 and TRBJ1-5; D possibly corresponds to TRBD1 (5 bases). The CDR3 sequence is 15 residues long. Trimming shortened V by 9 bases and J by 9 bases, and 24 bases separated the two germline ends. The germline gives CDR1 MDHEN, CDR2 SYDVKM. The CDR3 loop reads CASTTAGPGLGPQHF. The DNA of the CDR3 is TGTGCCAGTACCACGGCGGGGCCCGGGCTCGGGCCCCAGCATTTT. Full variable domain (remainder filled in from reference TRBV28 and TRBJ1-5): DVKVTQSSRYLVKRTGEKVFLECVQDMDHENMFWYRQDPGLGLRLIYFSYDVKMKEKGDIPEGYSVSREKKERFSLILESASTNQTSMYLCASTTAGPGLGPQHFGDGTRLSIL.